This T cell receptor beta chain was sequenced during a study of T cells expressing NK-cell markers. As for the study in general: Seven sequenced donors out of eight were HCMV-seropositive, one seronegative.

A word on this clonotype: Its cognate antigen is unknown.

The CDR3 spans 16 residues. Looked up from germline, CDR1 is SEHNR and CDR2 is FQNEAQ (reference sequence). The study's findings and limits: Each of about 6 donors carried dominant NKG2C+ clonotypes accounting for about 1.0-7.0% of CD8+ T cells.

The cDNA for TCR beta came from 5'RACE template switching with UMIs. TCRdb derives one entry per CDR3 protein from the 5' RACE reads, leaving out DNA. The ten most abundant clones cover over 1.1% of a sample with roughly 450,000 distinct CDR3 sequences. Sequenced input: blood T cells: a sorted CD56 or NKG2C T cell subset, CD4+ or CD8+ T cells, or bulk PBMC T cells (not recorded which). The clonotype originates from a woman between 45 and 65 years old in good health. The chain recombines TRBV7-9 with TRBJ2-3; TCRdb calls TRBD2, which cannot be checked without DNA. The CDR3 spells CASSTSLAGKEDTQYF.